This T cell receptor beta chain was documented in a study of shared clonotypes between healthy human individuals. Produced via immunoSEQ multiplex PCR; TCRdb's table is partial and in-frame only. The repertoire holds about 2 million clones, with roughly 94% as singletons. Naive CD8 cells lacked CD45RO, underwent positive selection for CCR7 and left out terminally differentiated effector memory CD45RA+ cells. V was trimmed by 0 bases and J by 1 base, leaving 15 bases between them. The CDR3 runs 17 residues. Germline V gene data show CDR1 as WSHSY and CDR2 as SAAADI. The receptor comes from a young man in good health. Sequencing was performed on naive CD8+ T cells sorted from blood. The rearrangement links TRBV10-2 to TRBJ1-1, with D unclear. The CDR3 DNA follows: TGCGCCAGCAGTGAGTCGGAAGGAATAGGATCGAACACTGAAGCTTTCTTT. It is translated as CASSESEGIGSNTEAFF.